This TCR beta chain was documented in a study of cytomegalovirus exposure and HLA in healthy donors. Whole-study findings and limits: The authors judged a highly shared variant cluster likely a sequencing artifact. Later, an analysis showed that TCR beta chains associated with HLA were more clonally expanded than others that were equally common. According to a later analysis, most TCR beta chains associated with CMV appeared HLA-restricted.

Primers for the PCR totalled 60 Vbeta and 13 Jbeta. In the original processing: About 11 million of 75 million to 85 million unique TCR beta chains were shared, per a later count. Profiled with immunoSEQ multiplex PCR; TCRdb holds only in-frame clones, not every one. That table furnishes V, J and clone size, whereas the DNA furnished D and trimming. The repertoire shows 180,000 or so clones; the top ten hold roughly 0.7%. Germline lookup yields CDR1 MDHEN and CDR2 SYDVKM. Between the trimmed V and J ends, which lost 1 base and 5 bases, there was a span of 14 bases. The CDR3 length is 15 residues. About this clone: The antigen is unknown.

The receptor was derived from a boy younger than 18 in good health and CMV-seronegative. The sequencing input was PBMCs. The gene calls are TRBV28 and TRBJ2-5, with D perhaps TRBD2 (6 bases). The CDR3 nucleotides are TGTGCCAGCAGTTTATCCCGGGGGACGGGGGAGACCCAGTACTTC. It encodes CASSLSRGTGETQYF.